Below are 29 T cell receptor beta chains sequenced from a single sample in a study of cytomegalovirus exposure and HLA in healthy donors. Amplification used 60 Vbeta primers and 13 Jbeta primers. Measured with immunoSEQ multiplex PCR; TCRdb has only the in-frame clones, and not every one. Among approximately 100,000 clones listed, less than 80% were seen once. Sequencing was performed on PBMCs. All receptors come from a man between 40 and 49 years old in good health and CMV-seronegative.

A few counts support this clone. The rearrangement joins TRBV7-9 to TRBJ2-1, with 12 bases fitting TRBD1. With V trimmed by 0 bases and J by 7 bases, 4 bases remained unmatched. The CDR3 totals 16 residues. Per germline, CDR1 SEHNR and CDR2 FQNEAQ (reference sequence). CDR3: CASSLAGQGAGNEQFF. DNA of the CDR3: TGTGCCAGCAGCTTAGCGGGACAGGGGGCTGGGAATGAGCAGTTCTTC.

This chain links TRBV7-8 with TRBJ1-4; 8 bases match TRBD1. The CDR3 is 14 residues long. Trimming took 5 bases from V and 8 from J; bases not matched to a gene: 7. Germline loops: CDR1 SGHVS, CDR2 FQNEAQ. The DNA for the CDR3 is TGTGCCAGCAGCCTCGACAGGGGACGAGAAAAACTGTTTTTT. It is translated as CASSLDRGREKLFF.

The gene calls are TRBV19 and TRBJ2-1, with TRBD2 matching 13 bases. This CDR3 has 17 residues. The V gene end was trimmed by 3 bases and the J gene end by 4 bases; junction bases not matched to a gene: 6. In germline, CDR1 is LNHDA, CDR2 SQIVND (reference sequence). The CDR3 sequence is CASSIGLAGARYNEQFF. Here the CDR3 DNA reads TGTGCCAGTAGTATTGGACTAGCGGGGGCCCGGTACAATGAGCAGTTCTTC.

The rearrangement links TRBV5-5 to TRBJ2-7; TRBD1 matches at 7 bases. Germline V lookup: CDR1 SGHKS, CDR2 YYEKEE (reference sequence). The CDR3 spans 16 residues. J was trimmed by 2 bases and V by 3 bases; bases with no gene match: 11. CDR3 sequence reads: CASSSNAKTGTYEQYF. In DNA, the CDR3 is TGTGCCAGCAGCTCAAACGCAAAGACAGGGACCTACGAGCAGTACTTC.

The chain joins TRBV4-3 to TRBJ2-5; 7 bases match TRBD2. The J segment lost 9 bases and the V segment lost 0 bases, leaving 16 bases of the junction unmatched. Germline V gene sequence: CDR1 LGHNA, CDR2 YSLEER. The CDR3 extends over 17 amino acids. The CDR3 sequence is CASSQDASGVSSGAQYF. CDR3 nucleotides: TGCGCCAGCAGCCAAGATGCCAGCGGGGTTAGCTCGGGAGCCCAGTACTTC.

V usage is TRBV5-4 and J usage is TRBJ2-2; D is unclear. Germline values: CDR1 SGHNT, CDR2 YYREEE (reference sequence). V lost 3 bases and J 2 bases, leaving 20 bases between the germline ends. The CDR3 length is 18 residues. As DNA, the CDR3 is TGTGCCAGCAGCTCGCCCATTGGAGAGAACTTTAACACCGGGGAGCTGTTTTTT. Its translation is CASSSPIGENFNTGELFF.

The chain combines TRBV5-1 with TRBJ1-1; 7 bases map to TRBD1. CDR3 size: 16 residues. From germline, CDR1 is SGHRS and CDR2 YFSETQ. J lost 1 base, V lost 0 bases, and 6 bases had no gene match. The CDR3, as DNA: TGCGCCAGCAGCTTGGAGGAGGGGGCATCGAACACTGAAGCTTTCTTT. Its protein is CASSLEEGASNTEAFF.

CDR3 coding DNA: TGTGCCAGCAGCTTTTTGACAATACCCTACGAGCAGTACGTC. The encoded protein is CASSFLTIPYEQYV. The genes are TRBV11-1 and TRBJ2-7, with no clear D. Germline V gene sequence: CDR1 SGHAT, CDR2 FQDESV (reference sequence). CDR3 size: 14 residues. With 3 bases removed from V and 2 bases from J, the gap between germline ends came to 11 bases.

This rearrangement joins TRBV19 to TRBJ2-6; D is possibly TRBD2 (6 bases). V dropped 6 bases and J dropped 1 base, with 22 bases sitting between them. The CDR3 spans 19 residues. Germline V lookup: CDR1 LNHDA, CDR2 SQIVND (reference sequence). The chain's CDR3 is CASRATPGTFGSGANVLTF. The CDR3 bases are TGTGCCAGTAGAGCAACTCCTGGGACTTTTGGTTCTGGGGCCAACGTCCTGACTTTC.

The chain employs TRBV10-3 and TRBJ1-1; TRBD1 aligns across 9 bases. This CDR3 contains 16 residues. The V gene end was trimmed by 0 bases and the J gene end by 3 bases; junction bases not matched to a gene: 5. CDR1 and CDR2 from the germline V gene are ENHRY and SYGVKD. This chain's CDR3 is CAISESGGQGYTEAFF. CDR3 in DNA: TGTGCCATCAGTGAGTCGGGGGGACAGGGTTACACTGAAGCTTTCTTT.

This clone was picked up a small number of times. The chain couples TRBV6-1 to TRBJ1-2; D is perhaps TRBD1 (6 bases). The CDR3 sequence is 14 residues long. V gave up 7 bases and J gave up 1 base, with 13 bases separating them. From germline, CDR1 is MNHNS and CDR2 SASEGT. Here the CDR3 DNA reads TGTGCCAGCACCCTCCTACAGGGTAACTATGGCTACACCTTC. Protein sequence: CASTLLQGNYGYTF.

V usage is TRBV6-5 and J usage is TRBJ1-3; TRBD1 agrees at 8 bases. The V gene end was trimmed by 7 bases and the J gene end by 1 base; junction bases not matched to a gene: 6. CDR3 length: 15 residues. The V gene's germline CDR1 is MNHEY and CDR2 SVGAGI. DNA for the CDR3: TGTGCCAGCAAGTCCCAGGGGGCTTCTGGAAACACCATATATTTT. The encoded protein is CASKSQGASGNTIYF.

The CDR3 region has the DNA TGTGCCAGCAGCTTATCCGAGGGCACTGAAGCTTTCTTT. It codes for CASSLSEGTEAFF. This chain uses TRBV11-2 with TRBJ1-1; no clear D. The CDR3 runs 13 residues. Trimming took off 2 bases at V and 4 bases at J, with 8 bases between the two ends. The germline CDR1 and CDR2 sequences are SGHAT and FQNNGV. The full variable domain, rest sourced from reference TRBV11-2 and TRBJ1-1, is EAGVAQSPRYKIIEKRQSVAFWCNPISGHATLYWYQQILGQGPKLLIQFQNNGVVDDSQLPKDRFSAERLKGVDSTLKIQPAKLEDSAVYLCASSLSEGTEAFFGQGTRLTVV.

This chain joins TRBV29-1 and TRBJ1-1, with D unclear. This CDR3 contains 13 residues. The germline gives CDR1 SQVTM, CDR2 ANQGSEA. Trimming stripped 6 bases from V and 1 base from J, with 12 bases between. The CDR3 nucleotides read TGCAGCGTAAATAGGAGGCAGAACACTGAAGCTTTCTTT. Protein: CSVNRRQNTEAFF.

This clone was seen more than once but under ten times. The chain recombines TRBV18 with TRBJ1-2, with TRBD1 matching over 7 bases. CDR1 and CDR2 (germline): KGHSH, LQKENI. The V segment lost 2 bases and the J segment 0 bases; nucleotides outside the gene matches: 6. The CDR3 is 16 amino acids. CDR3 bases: TGTGCCAGCTCACCAGTGTCAGGGGGGACTAACTATGGCTACACCTTC. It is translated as CASSPVSGGTNYGYTF.

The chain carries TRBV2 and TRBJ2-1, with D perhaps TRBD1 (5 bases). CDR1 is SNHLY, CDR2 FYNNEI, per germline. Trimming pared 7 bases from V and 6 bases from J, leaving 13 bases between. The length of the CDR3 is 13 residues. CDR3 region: CASKLNRSNEQFF. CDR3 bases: TGTGCCAGCAAACTGAACAGGAGCAATGAGCAGTTCTTC.

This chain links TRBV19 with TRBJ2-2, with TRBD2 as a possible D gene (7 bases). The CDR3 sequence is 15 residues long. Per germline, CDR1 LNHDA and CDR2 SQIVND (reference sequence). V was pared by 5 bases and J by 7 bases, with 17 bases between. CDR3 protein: CASSSGAGRVGELFF. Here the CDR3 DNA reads TGTGCCAGTAGTTCGGGGGCAGGGAGGGTCGGGGAGCTGTTTTTT.

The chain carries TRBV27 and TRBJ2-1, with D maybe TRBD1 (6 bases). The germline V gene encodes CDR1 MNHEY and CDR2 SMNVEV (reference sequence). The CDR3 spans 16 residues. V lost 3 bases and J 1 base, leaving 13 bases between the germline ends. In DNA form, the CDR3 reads TGTGCCAGCAGTTTCCCAGGGGCAGTGTCCTACAATGAGCAGTTCTTC. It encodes CASSFPGAVSYNEQFF.

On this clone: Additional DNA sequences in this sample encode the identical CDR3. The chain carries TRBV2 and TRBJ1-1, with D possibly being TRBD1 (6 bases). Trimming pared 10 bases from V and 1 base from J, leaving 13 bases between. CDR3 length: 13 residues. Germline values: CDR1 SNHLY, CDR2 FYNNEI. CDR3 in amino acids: CATTSDRNTEAFF. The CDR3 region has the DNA TGTGCCACCACGTCGGACAGGAACACTGAAGCTTTCTTT.

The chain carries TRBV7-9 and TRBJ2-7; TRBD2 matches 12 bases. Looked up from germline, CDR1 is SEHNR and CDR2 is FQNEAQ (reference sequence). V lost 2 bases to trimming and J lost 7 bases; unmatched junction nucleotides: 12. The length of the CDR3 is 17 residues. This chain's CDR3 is CASSLFFTSGGPFEQYF. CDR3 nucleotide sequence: TGTGCCAGCAGCTTATTCTTCACTAGCGGGGGGCCCTTTGAGCAGTACTTC.

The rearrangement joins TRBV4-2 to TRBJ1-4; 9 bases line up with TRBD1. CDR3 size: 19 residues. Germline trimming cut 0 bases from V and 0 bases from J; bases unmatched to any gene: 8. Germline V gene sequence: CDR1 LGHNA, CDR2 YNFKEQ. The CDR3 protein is CASSQEAATGGTTNEKLFF. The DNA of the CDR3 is TGTGCCAGCAGCCAAGAAGCTGCGACAGGGGGAACAACTAATGAAAAACTGTTTTTT.

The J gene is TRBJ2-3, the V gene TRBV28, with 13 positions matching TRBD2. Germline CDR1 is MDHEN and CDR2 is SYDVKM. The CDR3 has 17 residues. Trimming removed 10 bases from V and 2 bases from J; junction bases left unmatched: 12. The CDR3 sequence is CAITGLAGAFFTDTQYF. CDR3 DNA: TGTGCCATCACCGGACTAGCGGGGGCTTTCTTCACAGATACGCAGTATTTT. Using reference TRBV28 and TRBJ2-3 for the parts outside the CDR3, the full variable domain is DVKVTQSSRYLVKRTGEKVFLECVQDMDHENMFWYRQDPGLGLRLIYFSYDVKMKEKGDIPEGYSVSREKKERFSLILESASTNQTSMYLCAITGLAGAFFTDTQYFGPGTRLTVL.

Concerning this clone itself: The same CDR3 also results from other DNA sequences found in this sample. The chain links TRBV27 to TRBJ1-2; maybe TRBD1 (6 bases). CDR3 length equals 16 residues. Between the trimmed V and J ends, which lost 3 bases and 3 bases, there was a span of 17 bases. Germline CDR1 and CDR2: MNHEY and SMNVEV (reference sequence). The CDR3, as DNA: TGTGCCAGCAGTTTGACAGGTCTAGAAACGGACTATGGCTACACCTTC. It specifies CASSLTGLETDYGYTF.

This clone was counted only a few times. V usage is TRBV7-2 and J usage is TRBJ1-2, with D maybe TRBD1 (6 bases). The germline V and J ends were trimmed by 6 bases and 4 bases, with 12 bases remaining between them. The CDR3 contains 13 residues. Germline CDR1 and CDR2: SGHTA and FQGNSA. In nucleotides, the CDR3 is TGTGCCAGCAGTCCAGACAGGAGCTATGGCTACACCTTC. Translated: CASSPDRSYGYTF. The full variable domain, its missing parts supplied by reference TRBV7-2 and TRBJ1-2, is GAGVSQSPSNKVTEKGKDVELRCDPISGHTALYWYRQSLGQGLEFLIYFQGNSAPDKSGLPSDRFSAERTGGSVSTLTIQRTQQEDSAVYLCASSPDRSYGYTFGSGTRLTVV.

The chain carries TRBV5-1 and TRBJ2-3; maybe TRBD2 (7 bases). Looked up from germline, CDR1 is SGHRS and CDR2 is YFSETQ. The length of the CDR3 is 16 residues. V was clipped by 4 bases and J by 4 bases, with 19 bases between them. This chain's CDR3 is CASSGMGGHNADTQYF. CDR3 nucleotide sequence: TGCGCCAGCAGCGGGATGGGGGGGCATAACGCAGATACGCAGTATTTT.

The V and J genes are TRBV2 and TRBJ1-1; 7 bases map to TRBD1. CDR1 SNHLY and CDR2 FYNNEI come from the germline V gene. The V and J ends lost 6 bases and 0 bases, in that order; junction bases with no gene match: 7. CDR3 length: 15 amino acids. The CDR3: CASRGGQALNTEAFF. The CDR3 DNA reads TGTGCCAGCAGGGGCGGACAGGCTTTGAACACTGAAGCTTTCTTT.

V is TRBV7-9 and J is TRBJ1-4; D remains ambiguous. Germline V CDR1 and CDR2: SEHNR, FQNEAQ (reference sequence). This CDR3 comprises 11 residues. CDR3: CSAGQNEKLFF. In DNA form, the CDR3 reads TGTTCTGCGGGCCAAAATGAAAAACTGTTTTTT.

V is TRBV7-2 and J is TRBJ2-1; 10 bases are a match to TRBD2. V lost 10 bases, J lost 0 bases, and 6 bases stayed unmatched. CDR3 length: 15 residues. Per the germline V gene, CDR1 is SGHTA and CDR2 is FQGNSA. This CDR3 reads CAKRAGGSSYNEQFF. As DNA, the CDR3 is TGTGCCAAGCGAGCGGGGGGGAGCTCCTACAATGAGCAGTTCTTC.

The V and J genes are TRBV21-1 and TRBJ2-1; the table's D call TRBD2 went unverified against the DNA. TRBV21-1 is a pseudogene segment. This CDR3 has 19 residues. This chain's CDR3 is CASSKHGLAGAPSYNEQFF. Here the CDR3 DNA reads TGTGCCAGCAGCAAACATGGACTAGCGGGGGCACCCTCCTACAATGAGCAGTTCTTC.